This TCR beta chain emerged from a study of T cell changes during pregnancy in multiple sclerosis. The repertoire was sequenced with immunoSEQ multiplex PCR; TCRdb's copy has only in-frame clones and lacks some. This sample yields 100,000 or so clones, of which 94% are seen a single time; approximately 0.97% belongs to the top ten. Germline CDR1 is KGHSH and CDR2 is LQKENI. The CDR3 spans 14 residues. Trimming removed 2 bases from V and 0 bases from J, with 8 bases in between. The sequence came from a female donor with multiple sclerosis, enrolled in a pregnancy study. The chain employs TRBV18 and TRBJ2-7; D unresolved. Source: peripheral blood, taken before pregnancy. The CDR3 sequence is CASSPERSSYEQYF. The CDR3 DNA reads TGTGCCAGCTCACCAGAGAGGAGCTCCTACGAGCAGTACTTC.